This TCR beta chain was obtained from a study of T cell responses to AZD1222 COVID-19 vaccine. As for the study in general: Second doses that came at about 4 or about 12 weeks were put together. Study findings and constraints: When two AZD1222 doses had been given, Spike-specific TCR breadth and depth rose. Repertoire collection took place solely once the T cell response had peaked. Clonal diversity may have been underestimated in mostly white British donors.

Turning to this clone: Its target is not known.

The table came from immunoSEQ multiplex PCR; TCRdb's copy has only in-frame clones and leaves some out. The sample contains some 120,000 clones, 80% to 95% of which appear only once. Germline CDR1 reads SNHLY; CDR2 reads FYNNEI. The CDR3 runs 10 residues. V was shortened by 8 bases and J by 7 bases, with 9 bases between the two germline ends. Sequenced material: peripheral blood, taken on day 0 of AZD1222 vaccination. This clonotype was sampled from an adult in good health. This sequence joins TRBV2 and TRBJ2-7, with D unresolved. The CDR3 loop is CASDDGEQYF. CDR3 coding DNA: TGTGCCAGCGATGATGGGGAGCAGTACTTC. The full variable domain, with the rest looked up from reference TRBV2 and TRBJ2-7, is EPEVTQTPSHQVTQMGQEVILRCVPISNHLYFYWYRQILGQKVEFLVSFYNNEISEKSEIFDDQFSVERPDGSNFTLKIRSTKLEDSAMYFCASDDGEQYFGPGTRLTVT.